This TCR beta chain was observed in a study of blood T cell repertoires in COVID-19. In the study overall: Some COVID-19 samples were acute and others convalescent; all came from the United States, Italy and Spain.

The CDR3 is made up of 16 amino acids. Germline V gives CDR1 SGHTA, CDR2 FQGNSA. The V segment lost 4 bases and the J segment 6 bases; nucleotides outside the gene matches: 12. Under the authors' procedure: Scientists estimated how many nucleated cells there were by amplifying reference gene primers. Assay used: immunoSEQ multiplex PCR; TCRdb lists only in-frame clones, some missing. For V, J and clone size, that table is used; D and trimming come from the DNA. Of 35,000 to 45,000 clones in the sample, just under 80% are singletons; the top ten hold 33%. The chain links TRBV7-2 to TRBJ2-7; 10 bases line up with TRBD2. The receptor was derived from a man aged 60 to 69 with acute or convalescent COVID-19. The sample comprised peripheral blood. The CDR3 sequence is CASSSTLAGGYREQYF. The DNA for the CDR3 is TGTGCCAGCAGCTCAACATTAGCGGGAGGTTATCGCGAGCAGTACTTC.